Below are 27 T cell receptor beta chains sequenced from a single sample in a study of T cells in Graves' hyperthyroidism and ophthalmopathy. RNA transcripts gave rise to amplified TCR beta CDR3 regions. First-round RT-PCR of the TCR CDR3 relied on the HTBI primer set. From the multiplex PCR reads, TCRdb called clonotypes with MiXCR, one entry per CDR3 protein. The sample holds around 100,000 distinct CDR3 sequences; roughly 50% are singletons and the top ten take approximately 25%. The sample consisted of blood. All receptors come from a man aged 35 to 55 with Graves' hyperthyroidism.

This clonotype was seen many times. The chain has TRBV12-3 or TRBV12-4 and TRBJ2-3; unclear D gene. Trimming pared 8 bases from V and 4 bases from J, leaving 13 bases between. The CDR3 is 13 amino acids. CDR3 protein: CASAQYRADTQYF. Written as DNA, the CDR3 is TGTGCCAGCGCGCAGTATCGGGCAGATACGCAGTATTTT.

This clonotype was recorded many times. This sequence joins TRBV4-1 and TRBJ1-5; D not certain. Germline-derived CDR1 and CDR2 are MGHRA and YSYEKL. The CDR3 length is 13 residues. Deletions cut 1 base from V and 1 base from J, with 2 bases between. The CDR3 is CASSQVSNQPQHF. CDR3 sequence (DNA): TGCGCCAGCAGCCAAGTCAGCAATCAGCCCCAGCATTTT.

The rearrangement joins TRBV10-2 to TRBJ2-1; 9 bases agree with TRBD1. CDR3 size: 16 residues. CDR1 and CDR2 (germline): WSHSY, SAAADI. V shed 2 bases, J shed 4 bases, and the junction held 6 bases outside the gene matches. CDR3 coding DNA: TGCGCCAGCAGTGAGCCGGGACAGGGACTGTACAATGAGCAGTTCTTC. Translated: CASSEPGQGLYNEQFF.

In this sample, this clonotype turned up many times. The chain has TRBV13 and TRBJ2-2, with D hard to call. With 1 base removed from V and 5 bases from J, the gap between germline ends came to 2 bases. CDR1 is PRHDT and CDR2 is FYEKMQ in the germline V gene (reference sequence). The CDR3 contains 12 residues. In DNA, the CDR3 is TGTGCCAGCAGCTTAGAGACCGGGGAGCTGTTTTTT. It is translated as CASSLETGELFF.

The chain couples TRBV20-1 to TRBJ2-5; 11 positions agree with TRBD2. Trimming removed 0 bases from V and 5 bases from J; junction bases left unmatched: 14. In germline, CDR1 is DFQATT, CDR2 SNEGSKA (reference sequence). The CDR3 loop spans 18 amino acids. The DNA of the CDR3 is TGCAGTGCTAGAGATCCCCCGGGACTAGCGGACCGGGGGGAGACCCAGTACTTC. Encoded protein: CSARDPPGLADRGETQYF.

The V call is TRBV20-1, the J call TRBJ2-7; 8 bases map to TRBD2. Germline assignment: CDR1 DFQATT and CDR2 SNEGSKA (reference sequence). With V trimmed by 1 base and J by 3 bases, 5 bases remained unmatched. The CDR3 spans 14 residues. The CDR3 sequence: CSARAQTSVYEQYF. The CDR3 DNA reads TGCAGTGCTAGAGCGCAGACTAGCGTCTACGAGCAGTACTTC.

In its sample, this clonotype was seen a few times. One end of the junction fails to match germline, which may point to a read error. This chain joins TRBV5-1 and TRBJ1-6; perhaps TRBD1 as D (6 bases). The germline V gene encodes CDR1 SGHRS and CDR2 YFSETQ. This CDR3 contains 15 residues. CDR3 DNA sequence: TGCGCCAGCGGCTTCGGGGCAGGGGATAATTCACCCCTCCACTTT. Protein product: CASGFGAGDNSPLHF.

This clonotype was seen many times. The chain employs TRBV7-9 and TRBJ2-5; D gene uncertain. V was shortened by 3 bases and J by 4 bases, with 6 bases between the two germline ends. There are 12 residues in the CDR3. In germline, CDR1 is SEHNR, CDR2 FQNEAQ (reference sequence). CDR3 coding DNA: TGTGCCAGCAGCTTGGGCAGAGAGACCCAGTACTTC. Amino acids: CASSLGRETQYF.

This clonotype appeared many times. The V call is TRBV6-1, the J call TRBJ2-7, with 13 positions matching TRBD2. With 6 bases clipped from V and 4 bases from J, the junction kept 12 bases outside the gene matches. CDR1 is MNHNS and CDR2 is SASEGT in the germline V gene. The CDR3 covers 17 residues. CDR3 coding DNA: TGTGCCAGCAGGCCCACTAGCGGGGGGGACACGACATACGAGCAGTACTTC. This encodes CASRPTSGGDTTYEQYF.

The chain couples TRBV5-1 to TRBJ2-1; 9 bases line up with TRBD1. This CDR3 spans 16 amino acids. The germline gives CDR1 SGHRS, CDR2 YFSETQ. The trim removed 1 base at V and 5 bases at J, leaving 7 bases unmatched. CDR3 bases: TGCGCCAGCAGCTTGACCGACAGGGGGTCCCACAATGAGCAGTTCTTC. As protein: CASSLTDRGSHNEQFF.

This clonotype was picked up a small number of times. The CDR3 DNA sequence: TGTGCCAGCTCAGCGAAGGCTCCCTGGGCCAACGTCCTGACTTTC. Translating gives CASSAKAPWANVLTF. The V and J genes are TRBV18 and TRBJ2-6; no firm D call. Germline loops: CDR1 KGHSH, CDR2 LQKENI. The CDR3 runs to 15 residues. V shed 5 bases and J shed 5 bases, with 13 bases lying between them.

This clonotype appeared many times. V is TRBV15 and J is TRBJ2-1; TRBD2 matches 10 bases. The V gene end was trimmed by 1 base and the J gene end by 7 bases; junction bases not matched to a gene: 7. Germline V gene data show CDR1 as LNHNV and CDR2 as YYDKDF (reference sequence). The CDR3 has 16 amino acids. This CDR3 is CATSRGWTSGQNEQFF. CDR3 sequence (DNA): TGTGCCACCAGCAGAGGTTGGACTAGCGGACAGAATGAGCAGTTCTTC.

This clonotype was seen at least ten times. The genes are TRBV12-3 or TRBV12-4 and TRBJ1-6; no clear D. CDR3 length equals 14 residues. The V end lost 6 bases, the J end lost 9 bases, and 15 bases lay between the germline ends. Here the CDR3 reads CASRRLGIGSPLHF. DNA of the CDR3: TGTGCCAGCAGACGACTGGGAATCGGTTCACCCCTCCACTTT.

Comment on this clonotype: This CDR3 is missing its conserved last phenylalanine or tryptophan, likely due to a read error. No DNA is shown, since the ends of the CDR3 on it are uncertain; the CDR3 is the one TCRdb lists. CDR3 protein: CASSTTGNTEALL. The genes are TRBV7-8 and TRBJ1-1; the table gives TRBD1 as D, unverified against the DNA. The germline gives CDR1 SGHVS, CDR2 FQNEAQ. A total of 13 residues make up the CDR3, ends included.

This clonotype was picked up many times. This rearrangement joins TRBV7-2 to TRBJ1-1; no definite D call. Trimming cost V 2 bases and J 0 bases, with 7 bases left between them. Germline V gives CDR1 SGHTA, CDR2 FQGNSA. This CDR3 region has 14 residues. The CDR3 sequence is CASSLLAMNTEAFF. CDR3 sequence (DNA): TGTGCCAGCAGCTTACTTGCTATGAACACTGAAGCTTTCTTT.

Comment on this clonotype: A read error may be the cause here, since a much bigger clone is one base away. The rearrangement links TRBV6-1 to TRBJ1-1; D uncertain. Trimming took 7 bases from V and 4 from J, leaving 13 bases between them. CDR1 and CDR2 (germline): MNHNS, SASEGT. The CDR3 contains 13 residues. The CDR3 DNA is TGTGCCAGCACAATAACCCAGAGCACTGAAGCTTTCTTT. It specifies CASTITQSTEAFF.

This chain links TRBV20-1 with TRBJ2-3, with D perhaps given as TRBD1 or TRBD2 (5 bases each). Looked up from germline, CDR1 is DFQATT and CDR2 is SNEGSKA (reference sequence). The length of the CDR3 is 12 residues. Between the trimmed V and J ends, which lost 3 bases and 6 bases, there was a span of 10 bases. CDR3 amino acids: CSARGVPDTQYF. In DNA form, the CDR3 reads TGCAGTGCTAGGGGGGTACCGGATACGCAGTATTTT.

Ten or more counts support this clonotype. The chain links TRBV11-2 to TRBJ1-1; D is uncertain. The CDR3 contains 14 residues. Germline values: CDR1 SGHAT, CDR2 FQNNGV. Trimming stripped 0 bases from V and 1 base from J, with 6 bases between. The CDR3 protein is CASSLERRNTEAFF. The CDR3 DNA sequence: TGTGCCAGCAGCTTAGAGAGGAGGAACACTGAAGCTTTCTTT.

Only one count was recorded for this clonotype. A much larger clone sits a single nucleotide away, making a read error possible. The J gene is TRBJ2-1, the V gene TRBV6-4; 7 bases fit TRBD2. The CDR3 is 15 residues long. The germline V gene has CDR1 MRHNA and CDR2 SNTAGT. In nucleotides, the CDR3 is TGTGCCAGCAGTGAAATAGCGGGCTCCGACAATGAGCAGTTCTTC. This sequence encodes CASSEIAGSDNEQFF.

In the case of this clonotype: This likely comes from a read error, as the CDR3 has no conserved phenylalanine or tryptophan at its end. The chain couples TRBV2 to TRBJ1-5; the match to TRBD1 covers 8 bases. The CDR3 consists of 17 residues. CDR1 is SNHLY and CDR2 is FYNNEI in the germline V gene. The CDR3 protein is CASSRTGNPISDQPQHL. In DNA form, the CDR3 reads TGTGCCAGCAGTCGGACAGGGAATCCCATTAGCGATCAGCCCCAGCATCTT.

With regard to this clonotype: A much larger clone differs by one base, so this may be a read error. The chain couples TRBV6-5 to TRBJ1-1; possible D gene TRBD1, 6 bases. This CDR3 is built from 14 residues. The germline CDR1 and CDR2 sequences are MNHEY and SVGAGI. For the CDR3, the DNA is TGTGCCAGCAGTTACGAAGGGGGGGACACTGAAGCTCTCTTT. Residues: CASSYEGGDTEALF.

About this clonotype itself: A much more abundant neighbour one base away suggests this may be a read error. CDR3 loop: CASSSPAGDTQYF. CDR3 DNA: TGTGCCAGCAGCTCCCCGGCGGGAGATACGCAGTATTTT. The V gene is TRBV7-3, the J gene TRBJ2-3; a possible D gene is TRBD2 (5 bases). The CDR3 has 13 residues. The germline V and J ends were trimmed by 4 bases and 5 bases, with 10 bases remaining between them. The germline V gene encodes CDR1 SGHTA and CDR2 FQGTGA.

This clonotype was picked up many times. This sequence joins TRBV11-1 and TRBJ2-1; 12 positions match TRBD2. The CDR3 extends over 15 amino acids. J lost 7 bases, V lost 4 bases, and 5 bases had no gene match. Per germline, CDR1 SGHAT and CDR2 FQDESV (reference sequence). The CDR3 region has the DNA TGTGCCAGCAGCTGGACTAGCGGGGCCGGGAATGAGCAGTTCTTC. Protein product: CASSWTSGAGNEQFF.

The chain uses TRBV7-2 and TRBJ1-5; no clear D. This CDR3 has 13 amino acids. Germline-derived CDR1 and CDR2 are SGHTA and FQGNSA. The V gene lost 1 base and the J gene lost 11 bases, with 12 bases spanning the gap. The CDR3 loop is CASSLEGRRSQHF. The CDR3 DNA sequence: TGTGCCAGCAGCTTAGAGGGCAGGCGGTCCCAGCATTTT.

The sample holds many counts of this clonotype. J is TRBJ1-2 and V is TRBV12-3 or TRBV12-4, with a tentative D call TRBD1 (6 bases). There are 13 residues in the CDR3. Trimming pared 7 bases from V and 2 bases from J, leaving 11 bases between. CDR3 region: CASKAGANYGYTF. The CDR3 DNA is TGTGCCAGCAAGGCAGGGGCGAACTATGGCTACACCTTC.

Concerning this clonotype: Here the CDR3 omits its conserved ending phenylalanine or tryptophan, so a read error is the likely source. The chain has TRBV12-3 or TRBV12-4 and TRBJ2-5; 8 bases map to TRBD2. V trimming: 6 bases; J trimming: 9 bases; junction bases outside the gene matches: 24. This CDR3 is 18 amino acids long. The CDR3 coding sequence is TGTGCCAGCAGCCAAGATCCTCCCTGGGTAGCGGGGTCGGGGGCCCAGTACTGC. It translates to CASSQDPPWVAGSGAQYC.

This clonotype was picked up many times. The rearrangement joins TRBV10-3 to TRBJ1-2; 8 bases are shared with TRBD1. The V gene end was trimmed by 6 bases and the J gene end by 4 bases; junction bases not matched to a gene: 7. Germline V CDR1 and CDR2: ENHRY, SYGVKD. The CDR3 covers 14 residues. The CDR3 bases are TGTGCCATCAGCGGAGACAGGGGTACCTATGGCTACACCTTC. Amino acid sequence: CAISGDRGTYGYTF.